The rows below give T cell receptor beta chains drawn from one sample of a study of vaccination effects on CD4 cells after COVID-19. Only in-frame clones appear in the TCRdb table, and some are missing; sequencing was by immunoSEQ multiplex PCR. The table records around 63,000 clones, around 75% of them present only once. Antigens for these TCRs are unknown. This sample comprised CD4+ T cells from PBMCs cultured with HCoV-OC43 spike peptides, obtained before COVID-19 vaccination. Source of these receptors: a human donor who received a COVID-19 vaccine. Each CDR3 is given with its conserved first and last residue. Each record gives: J gene, V gene, clone size, D gene, CDR3 DNA, CDR3 protein. D genes are given only for firm matches. Expanded clones are given a class, and other clones once, few, many or no size at all.

J: TRBJ2-5; V: TRBV7-7; size: .; D: TRBD2; DNA: TGTGCCAGCAGCCCCCTTAAAGCGGGGGGAGGAGAGACCCAGTACTTC; CDR3: CASSPLKAGGGETQYF
J: TRBJ1-2; V: TRBV10-3; size: .; D: .; DNA: TGTGCCATCAGTGTGGGGAGCTATGGCTACACCTTC; CDR3: CAISVGSYGYTF
J: TRBJ2-3; V: TRBV6-6; size: .; D: .; DNA: TGTGCCAGCAGACCTAGCACAGATACGCAGTATTTT; CDR3: CASRPSTDTQYF
J: TRBJ1-3; V: TRBV5-1; size: .; D: TRBD1; DNA: TGCGCCAGCAGACCGGCCGGGACAGACTCTGGAAACACCATATATTTT; CDR3: CASRPAGTDSGNTIYF
J: TRBJ2-3; V: TRBV6-2/TRBV6-3; size: .; D: TRBD2; DNA: TGTGCCAGCAGTTACTCCAGCGGCGGGGGGGCCACAGATACGCAGTATTTT; CDR3: CASSYSSGGGATDTQYF
J: TRBJ2-1; V: TRBV9; size: .; D: .; DNA: TGTGCCAGCAGCGGAGCGACGGGCCCAGGTGAGCAGTTCTTC; CDR3: CASSGATGPGEQFF
J: TRBJ1-3; V: TRBV7-2; size: once; D: .; DNA: TGTGCCAGCGGCAGGGTCGCGAACACCATATATTTT; CDR3: CASGRVANTIYF
J: TRBJ1-4; V: TRBV18; size: .; D: TRBD1; DNA: TGTGCCAGTTCGGAGGGACAGGCAAACGAAAAACTGTTTTTT; CDR3: CASSEGQANEKLFF
J: TRBJ2-2; V: TRBV6-1; size: .; D: TRBD1; DNA: TGTGCCAGCAGACGGGGACAGGGAGGCACCGGGGAGCTGTTTTTT; CDR3: CASRRGQGGTGELFF
J: TRBJ1-3; V: TRBV6-6; size: .; D: .; DNA: TGTGCCAGCAACTTAAGGTCCCAGGGGACAAACACCATATATTTT; CDR3: CASNLRSQGTNTIYF
J: TRBJ2-5; V: TRBV5-4; size: once; D: TRBD1; DNA: TGTGCCAGCAGCTTGGCCTGGGGACAGAACTCACAAGAGACCCAGTACTTC; CDR3: CASSLAWGQNSQETQYF
J: TRBJ2-1; V: TRBV9; size: .; D: .; DNA: TGTGCCAGCAGCGTAGATGTCAGAAGCTCCTACAATGAGCAGTTCTTC; CDR3: CASSVDVRSSYNEQFF
J: TRBJ1-6; V: TRBV3-1/TRBV3-2; size: .; D: .; DNA: TGTGCCAGCAGCCAAACCAGGGAATCACCCCTCCACTTT; CDR3: CASSQTRESPLHF
J: TRBJ1-3; V: TRBV7-9; size: .; D: TRBD1; DNA: TGTGCCAGCAGCGACACAGGGGGCGTCACTGGAAACACCATATATTTT; CDR3: CASSDTGGVTGNTIYF
J: TRBJ2-3; V: TRBV5-1; size: .; D: .; DNA: TGCGCCAGCAGCCCCCCCGTTGAAGGGGAAACAGATACGCAGTATTTT; CDR3: CASSPPVEGETDTQYF
J: TRBJ1-1; V: TRBV7-2; size: .; D: .; DNA: TGTGCCAGCAGCGTGGGCCAGTGGAACACTGAAGCTTTCTTT; CDR3: CASSVGQWNTEAFF
J: TRBJ2-3; V: TRBV5-1; size: .; D: .; DNA: TGCGCCAGCAGCTTCGCCGGGGTAACAGATACGCAGTATTTT; CDR3: CASSFAGVTDTQYF
J: TRBJ2-2; V: TRBV19; size: .; D: TRBD1; DNA: TGTGCCAGTAGTCGACAGGGGCCCAACACCGGGGAGCTGTTTTTT; CDR3: CASSRQGPNTGELFF
J: TRBJ2-5; V: TRBV7-9; size: .; D: TRBD1; DNA: TGTGCCAGCAGCACCCCTTGGTTTGTCGGGACAGGTCAAGAGACCCAGTACTTC; CDR3: CASSTPWFVGTGQETQYF
J: TRBJ2-5; V: TRBV5-1; size: .; D: .; DNA: TGCGCCAGCAGCTTGGATGGGACTGCGAGGCTAGGTGGGACCCAGTACTTC; CDR3: CASSLDGTARLGGTQYF
J: TRBJ2-2; V: TRBV7-2; size: .; D: .; DNA: TGTGCCAGCAGCTCCGTCTCCTTCGGGGAGCTGTTTTTT; CDR3: CASSSVSFGELFF
J: TRBJ1-4; V: TRBV28; size: few; D: .; DNA: TGTGCCAGCAGTTCTGTATCTCCACTGTTTTTT; CDR3: CASSSVSPLFF
J: TRBJ1-2; V: TRBV29-1; size: few; D: .; DNA: TGCAGCGTTGAGTCCGGCTCCTTC; CDR3: CSVESGSF
J: TRBJ2-5; V: TRBV9; size: .; D: .; DNA: TGTGCCAGCAGCCCCAACCCAACGTACCAAGAGACCCAGTACTTC; CDR3: CASSPNPTYQETQYF
J: TRBJ1-4; V: TRBV7-2; size: .; D: .; DNA: TGTGCCAGCAGCCCACCAAGTAATGAAAAACTGTTTTTT; CDR3: CASSPPSNEKLFF
J: TRBJ1-4; V: TRBV29-1; size: .; D: TRBD1; DNA: TGCAGCGCTAAGGACAGGGTTAATGAAAAACTGTTTTTT; CDR3: CSAKDRVNEKLFF
J: TRBJ1-1; V: TRBV7-8; size: .; D: .; DNA: TGTGCCAGCAGCTTAGGCAAGAACACTGAAGCTTTCTTT; CDR3: CASSLGKNTEAFF
J: TRBJ1-4; V: TRBV27; size: .; D: .; DNA: TGTGCCAGCAGTTCCCGACTTACAACTAATGAAAAACTGTTTTTT; CDR3: CASSSRLTTNEKLFF
J: TRBJ2-5; V: TRBV12-3/TRBV12-4; size: .; D: .; DNA: TGTGCCAGCAGTTTAAAAGAGACCCAGTACTTC; CDR3: CASSLKETQYF
J: TRBJ2-1; V: TRBV5-1; size: .; D: .; DNA: TGCGCCAGCAGCTTGGCGATGAGCTCCTACAATGAGCAGTTCTTC; CDR3: CASSLAMSSYNEQFF
J: TRBJ2-3; V: TRBV11-2; size: few; D: .; DNA: TGTGCCAGCAGCCTACGTCTAGCCACAGATACGCAGTATTTT; CDR3: CASSLRLATDTQYF
J: TRBJ1-1; V: TRBV28; size: .; D: .; DNA: TGTGCCAGCAGTCCCCCGGGGCAGGGTCGATCCGAAGCTTTCTTT; CDR3: CASSPPGQGRSEAFF
J: TRBJ1-1; V: TRBV3-1/TRBV3-2; size: .; D: .; DNA: TGTGCCAGCAGCCAAGAAATCCGGCTAAACACTGAAGCTTTCTTT; CDR3: CASSQEIRLNTEAFF
J: TRBJ1-1; V: TRBV18; size: .; D: .; DNA: TGTGCCAGCTCACCGGGGGACGGGGAAGCTTTCTTT; CDR3: CASSPGDGEAFF
J: TRBJ2-3; V: TRBV19; size: .; D: .; DNA: TGTGCCAGTAGTATAGGTTTGGAAACGCAGTATTTT; CDR3: CASSIGLETQYF
J: TRBJ2-5; V: TRBV11-2; size: few; D: TRBD2; DNA: TGTGCCAGCAGTAATAGCGGGGGGGCAACAGAGACCCAGTACTTC; CDR3: CASSNSGGATETQYF
J: TRBJ1-1; V: TRBV5-1; size: .; D: .; DNA: TGCGCCAGCAGCCCGAGACCGATCGGGGTGAACACTGAAGCTTTCTTT; CDR3: CASSPRPIGVNTEAFF
J: TRBJ1-1; V: TRBV23-1; size: .; D: .; DNA: TGCGCCAGCAGTCATTCCCCGACAGGAGGTCTAGTTTTGAATACTGAAGCTTTCTTT; CDR3: CASSHSPTGGLVLNTEAFF
J: TRBJ1-3; V: TRBV15; size: .; D: .; DNA: TGTGCCACCAGCACGAACTCTGGAAACACCATATATTTT; CDR3: CATSTNSGNTIYF
J: TRBJ2-5; V: TRBV24-1; size: .; D: TRBD1; DNA: TGTGCCACCAGTGATCGCCGAGGGACAGTGGGGGAGACCCAGTACTTC; CDR3: CATSDRRGTVGETQYF
J: TRBJ1-3; V: TRBV28; size: .; D: TRBD1; DNA: TGTGCCAGCAGTCGGACAGGGGCTGGAAACACCATATATTTT; CDR3: CASSRTGAGNTIYF
J: TRBJ2-5; V: TRBV2; size: once; D: TRBD1; DNA: TGTGCCAGCAGTGAAGCGCTTATACAGGGGGCGATAATGGCGTACTTC; CDR3: CASSEALIQGAIMAYF
J: TRBJ2-2; V: TRBV18; size: .; D: .; DNA: TGTGCCAGCTCACCACCGTTGGCAGGGAAGACCGGGGAGCTGTTTTTT; CDR3: CASSPPLAGKTGELFF
J: TRBJ1-4; V: TRBV18; size: .; D: .; DNA: TGTGCCAGCTCACCACAGGAGGCGAATAATGAAAAACTGTTTTTT; CDR3: CASSPQEANNEKLFF
J: TRBJ2-3; V: TRBV6-2/TRBV6-3; size: once; D: .; DNA: TGTGCCAGCAGTTACTCGTGGAGTGCGGGTACGCAGTATTTT; CDR3: CASSYSWSAGTQYF
J: TRBJ1-6; V: TRBV4-2; size: .; D: TRBD1; DNA: TGTGCCAGCAGCCAAGATCGGACAGGGGGGTTGTCACCCCTCCACTTT; CDR3: CASSQDRTGGLSPLHF
J: TRBJ2-5; V: TRBV28; size: once; D: TRBD2; DNA: TGTGCCAGCAGTGACGTCGCGAAAAAGCGGGGGCTTTGGGGGGAGACCCAGTACTTC; CDR3: CASSDVAKKRGLWGETQYF
J: TRBJ2-1; V: TRBV5-1; size: few; D: TRBD2; DNA: TGCGCCAGCAGCTTGTCACTAGCGGGGGGGCCGGGGTACAATGAGCAGTTCTTC; CDR3: CASSLSLAGGPGYNEQFF